These 12 T cell receptor beta chains were sequenced from one sample in a study of T-cell memory formation after mild COVID-19. Via MiXCR, TCRdb re-called the 5' RACE reads, giving one row per CDR3 protein. This sample has some 320,000 distinct CDR3 sequences, with 14% found just once. The sample was PBMCs or a T cell subset sorted from them (not recorded which). These receptors came from a man younger than 30 who had mild COVID-19 (a few samples of this study predate the infection). Cell type and time point are not known.

The genes are TRBV4-1 and TRBJ1-1; a weak D match, TRBD1 (6 bases). Per the germline V gene, CDR1 is MGHRA and CDR2 is YSYEKL. Trimming shortened V by 0 bases and J by 14 bases, and 16 bases separated the two germline ends. The CDR3 is made up of 13 amino acids. The CDR3 nucleotides read TGCGCCAGCAGCCAAGAAGGGTACAGGGCCTCGTTCTTT. Its translation is CASSQEGYRASFF.

As regards this clonotype: The junction departs from the called germline gene at one end, perhaps through a read error. The chain is built from TRBV2 and TRBJ2-7; TRBD2 matches at 10 bases. Germline loops: CDR1 SNHLY, CDR2 FYNNEI. The CDR3 loop spans 11 amino acids. The CDR3 nucleotides read TGTGCCAGCAGGGAACTAGCGGGGACCATCTTC. Its translation is CASRELAGTIF.

At least ten counts were recorded for this clonotype. The chain combines TRBV12-3 or TRBV12-4 with TRBJ1-6; D gene uncertain. The CDR3 extends over 14 amino acids. Trimming removed 4 bases at V and 9 bases at J, with 13 bases between. The CDR3 DNA reads as TGTGCCAGCAGTTCCTCCGGTCAAACTTCACCCCTCCACTTT. It encodes CASSSSGQTSPLHF.

The V and J genes are TRBV7-2 and TRBJ1-6; D gene unclear. V lost 1 base to trimming and J lost 10 bases, with 8 bases between them. This CDR3 is 13 amino acids long. Looked up from germline, CDR1 is SGHTA and CDR2 is FQGNSA. CDR3 nucleotides: TGTGCCAGCAGCTTAGAGGAGAAATCACCCCTCCACTTT. Translated: CASSLEEKSPLHF.

The sample holds a few counts of this clonotype. The chain joins TRBV10-2 to TRBJ2-3; 12 bases are a match to TRBD2. The V gene's germline CDR1 is WSHSY and CDR2 SAAADI. V was pared by 4 bases and J by 1 base, with 9 bases of the junction left unmatched. The CDR3 consists of 18 residues. The chain's CDR3 is CASSAWLAGGRGTDTQYF. DNA of the CDR3: TGCGCCAGCAGTGCGTGGCTAGCGGGGGGGCGCGGCACAGATACGCAGTATTTT.

The chain combines TRBV5-1 with TRBJ2-5, with 7 bases that match TRBD2. The germline V gene has CDR1 SGHRS and CDR2 YFSETQ. The CDR3 loop spans 15 amino acids. V trimming: 5 bases; J trimming: 5 bases; junction bases outside the gene matches: 12. The CDR3 DNA reads as TGCGCCAGCAGAGAGATGCGGGGGACGGGGGAGACCCAGTACTTC. Translated, it gives CASREMRGTGETQYF.

This clonotype was observed at least ten times. The chain couples TRBV20-1 to TRBJ2-5; D is possibly TRBD1 (6 bases). The CDR3 is made up of 14 amino acids. CDR1 is DFQATT, CDR2 SNEGSKA, per germline (reference sequence). V was trimmed by 6 bases and J by 2 bases, leaving 16 bases between them. The CDR3 region is CSARQAMLQETQYF. CDR3 in DNA: TGCAGTGCGAGACAGGCGATGTTACAAGAGACCCAGTACTTC.

This clonotype was recorded a few times. The genes are TRBV9 and TRBJ1-2, with unresolved D. The CDR3 extends over 14 amino acids. V dropped 4 bases and J dropped 4 bases, with 14 bases sitting between them. Germline lookup yields CDR1 SGDLS and CDR2 YYNGEE. The CDR3, as DNA: TGTGCCAGCAGCTCCATCTCCGCAGCCTATGGCTACACCTTC. Translation gives CASSSISAAYGYTF. The variable domain in full, with the rest retrieved from reference TRBV9 and TRBJ1-2, is DSGVTQTPKHLITATGQRVTLRCSPRSGDLSVYWYQQSLDQGLQFLIQYYNGEERAKGNILERFSAQQFPDLHSELNLSSLELGDSALYFCASSSISAAYGYTFGSGTRLTVV.

This clonotype was seen ten or more times. The chain is built from TRBV7-2 and TRBJ2-1, with TRBD1 matching 8 bases. J lost 12 bases, V lost 5 bases, and 3 bases had no gene match. This CDR3 is 11 amino acids long. Per germline, CDR1 SGHTA and CDR2 FQGNSA. The CDR3 region is CASSLDRGQFF. In DNA form, the CDR3 reads TGTGCCAGCAGCCTAGACAGGGGGCAGTTCTTC.

The chain links TRBV28 to TRBJ1-6, with D perhaps matching TRBD1 (6 bases). CDR3 length equals 12 residues. Germline CDR1 MDHEN, CDR2 SYDVKM. V was pared by 8 bases and J by 7 bases, with 9 bases between. Here the CDR3 reads CASRDINSPLHF. CDR3 DNA sequence: TGTGCCAGCCGGGACATAAATTCACCCCTCCACTTT.

There are many counts of this clonotype. The rearrangement uses TRBV11-2 and TRBJ2-5; TRBD2 matches 11 bases. V was pared by 3 bases and J by 4 bases, with 4 bases of the junction left unmatched. There are 15 residues in the CDR3. CDR1 is SGHAT and CDR2 is FQNNGV in the germline V gene. CDR3 protein: CASSFSSGGRETQYF. As DNA, the CDR3 is TGTGCCAGCAGCTTCTCTAGCGGGGGGCGAGAGACCCAGTACTTC.

This clonotype appeared a few times. The V call is TRBV14, the J call TRBJ1-1; D is ambiguous. The CDR3 is 15 amino acids. V was pared by 0 bases and J by 7 bases, with 15 bases between. Per the germline V gene, CDR1 is SGHDN and CDR2 is FVKESK. CDR3 residues: CASSQEGSLAFEAFF. CDR3 in DNA: TGTGCCAGCAGCCAAGAGGGGTCTTTAGCTTTTGAAGCTTTCTTT.